The 27 T cell receptor beta chains reported below all come from one sample, sequenced in a study of Graves' ophthalmopathy and Graves' hyperthyroidism (dated by TCRdb to the late 2010s). Data came from an Illumina HiSeq 2000. For repertoire sequencing, the TCR beta CDR3 regions were amplified from RNA transcripts. HTBI primers and the Qiagen OneStep RT-PCR kit were used in a first-round RT-PCR, which was followed by a second-round multiplex PCR, size selection and purification. TCRdb took the public reads, trimmed them with fastp at Q25, ran MiXCR for clone calling and kept in-frame beta chains. When rows share a CDR3 protein, they turn into one entry using the most common DNA and genes. The sample records approximately 330,000 distinct CDR3 sequences, roughly 17% of which are singletons. The ten top clones hold 10% to 15% of the sample. The source material was peripheral blood. These receptor sequences come from an adult man with Graves' ophthalmopathy.

This clonotype was detected many times. This chain connects TRBV7-2 to TRBJ2-7, with D unclear. CDR3 size: 13 residues. V was clipped by 3 bases and J by 2 bases, with 8 bases between them. Looked up from germline, CDR1 is SGHTA and CDR2 is FQGNSA. In DNA form, the CDR3 reads TGTGCCAGCAGCTTTAACAGACCCTACGAGCAGTACTTC. Its protein is CASSFNRPYEQYF.

The chain couples TRBV27 to TRBJ2-7; TRBD2 agrees at 9 bases. Trimming at V came to 6 bases and at J to 2 bases, leaving 14 bases not matched to a gene. There are 17 residues in the CDR3. Germline lookup yields CDR1 MNHEY and CDR2 SMNVEV (reference sequence). The DNA for the CDR3 is TGTGCCAGCAGCCTCACGCCAGCGGGAGGAGTCGCCTACGAGCAGTACTTC. The encoded protein is CASSLTPAGGVAYEQYF.

This clonotype has a count of ten or more. This chain connects TRBV11-2 to TRBJ2-1; TRBD2 matches at 8 bases. Germline CDR1 and CDR2: SGHAT and FQNNGV. This CDR3 has 15 amino acids. The V and J ends lost 6 bases and 5 bases, in that order; junction bases with no gene match: 9. CDR3 DNA: TGTGCCAGCAGTGCTACGGGACTAGGCAACAATGAGCAGTTCTTC. As protein: CASSATGLGNNEQFF.

The chain links TRBV28 to TRBJ1-1; 8 bases line up with TRBD1. The junction had 11 bases not matched to a gene; V was cut back by 4 bases and J by 7 bases. The germline gives CDR1 MDHEN, CDR2 SYDVKM. The CDR3 consists of 15 residues. The CDR3 DNA reads TGTGCCAGCAGTTCCGGGGAGGACAGGGTACTTGAAGCTTTCTTT. Translating gives CASSSGEDRVLEAFF.

This clonotype was counted ten times or more. The rearrangement uses TRBV27 and TRBJ2-5, with 8 bases aligning to TRBD2. Unmatched junction bases numbered 8, after V lost 4 bases and J lost 1 base. The CDR3 runs to 16 residues. Germline V CDR1 and CDR2: MNHEY, SMNVEV (reference sequence). In DNA form, the CDR3 reads TGTGCCAGCAGTTGGTCCGGGGGGGCCCTCCAAGAGACCCAGTACTTC. Its translation: CASSWSGGALQETQYF.

This clonotype was counted ten times or more. The V gene is TRBV4-1, the J gene TRBJ2-2, with a weak D call TRBD2 (6 bases). Looked up from germline, CDR1 is MGHRA and CDR2 is YSYEKL. V shed 0 bases and J shed 5 bases, with 10 bases lying between them. The CDR3 covers 15 residues. The CDR3 spells CASSQDVGRTGELFF. Here the CDR3 DNA reads TGCGCCAGCAGCCAAGACGTCGGGAGAACCGGGGAGCTGTTTTTT.

This clonotype was recorded many times. The V gene is TRBV2, the J gene TRBJ1-5; tentative D call: TRBD1 (6 bases). V dropped 6 bases and J dropped 7 bases, with 22 bases sitting between them. Germline V gives CDR1 SNHLY, CDR2 FYNNEI. The CDR3 length is 16 residues. CDR3 amino acids: CASSRRATGLSQPQHF. CDR3 nucleotides: TGTGCCAGCAGCCGAAGAGCCACAGGGCTATCCCAGCCCCAGCATTTT.

This clonotype was detected many times. V is TRBV11-2 and J is TRBJ2-7; 10 bases align to TRBD1. With 4 bases clipped from V and 3 bases from J, the junction kept 9 bases outside the gene matches. This CDR3 has 16 residues. Germline-derived CDR1 and CDR2 are SGHAT and FQNNGV. CDR3 in DNA: TGTGCCAGCAGCTCCTCCTTTGGGACAGGGGACTACGAGCAGTACTTC. Translation gives CASSSSFGTGDYEQYF.

The rearrangement links TRBV7-3 to TRBJ1-2, with 10 bases that match TRBD1. CDR1 is SGHTA and CDR2 is FQGTGA in the germline V gene. This CDR3 is built from 12 residues. V lost 4 bases to trimming and J lost 10 bases; unmatched junction nucleotides: 3. This CDR3 is CASSSGTGDYTF. DNA for the CDR3: TGTGCCAGCAGCTCGGGGACAGGGGACTACACCTTC. Drawing the rest from reference TRBV7-3 and TRBJ1-2, the complete variable domain is GAGVSQTPSNKVTEKGKYVELRCDPISGHTALYWYRQSLGQGPEFLIYFQGTGAADDSGLPNDRFFAVRPEGSVSTLKIQRTERGDSAVYLCASSSGTGDYTFGSGTRLTVV.

In this sample, this clonotype turned up many times. This chain joins TRBV24-1 and TRBJ2-7, with D unclear. The germline V gene encodes CDR1 KGHDR and CDR2 SFDVKD. Trimming pared 0 bases from V and 6 bases from J, leaving 2 bases between. The CDR3 extends over 11 amino acids. The CDR3 here is CATSDLSEQYF. The DNA for the CDR3 is TGTGCCACCAGTGATTTGTCCGAGCAGTACTTC.

This clonotype has at least ten counts. J is TRBJ1-2 and V is TRBV29-1; 8 bases fit TRBD1. The CDR3 totals 13 residues. J gave up 4 bases and V 6 bases, and 7 bases lay outside the gene matches. The germline V gene has CDR1 SQVTM and CDR2 ANQGSEA. CDR3 bases: TGCAGCGTGGGGGGAGACAGGGGCTATGGCTACACCTTC. Protein product: CSVGGDRGYGYTF.

This clonotype was counted ten times or more. J is TRBJ1-1 and V is TRBV12-3 or TRBV12-4, with TRBD1 matching 8 bases. Unmatched junction bases numbered 8, after V lost 7 bases and J lost 4 bases. CDR3 length: 14 residues. The CDR3, as DNA: TGTGCCAGCACTAAGACAGGGGAAACCACTGAAGCTTTCTTT. Translating it yields CASTKTGETTEAFF.

Ten or more counts support this clonotype. The V call is TRBV29-1, the J call TRBJ2-7; 9 nucleotides match TRBD1. Germline assignment: CDR1 SQVTM and CDR2 ANQGSEA. V was pared by 0 bases and J by 3 bases, with 6 bases of the junction left unmatched. The CDR3 is 15 residues long. Here the CDR3 DNA reads TGCAGCGTTGAAGATCAGGGACAGGGTTTCTACGAGCAGTACTTC. Translation: CSVEDQGQGFYEQYF.

The V call is TRBV6-2 or TRBV6-3, the J call TRBJ2-2; no clear D gene. The length of the CDR3 is 13 residues. V was pared by 5 bases and J by 3 bases, with 7 bases between. Germline V lookup: CDR1 MNHEY, CDR2 SVGEGT. CDR3 residues: CASSRLYTGELFF. Written as DNA, the CDR3 is TGTGCCAGCAGTAGACTTTACACCGGGGAGCTGTTTTTT.

This clonotype was counted ten times or more. The genes are TRBV5-1 and TRBJ2-7; D may correspond to TRBD1 or TRBD2 (5 bases each). Germline CDR1 SGHRS, CDR2 YFSETQ. V dropped 7 bases and J dropped 1 base, with 12 bases sitting between them. There are 13 residues in the CDR3. The CDR3 reads CASGPGPSYEQYF. CDR3 in DNA: TGCGCCAGCGGGCCGGGACCTTCCTACGAGCAGTACTTC.

The CDR3 sequence: CASSPPSSGRFQETQYF. The DNA of the CDR3 is TGTGCCAGCTCACCACCGAGTAGCGGGAGGTTCCAAGAGACCCAGTACTTC. The chain recombines TRBV28 with TRBJ2-5, with TRBD2 identical over 10 bases. Germline V gene data show CDR1 as MDHEN and CDR2 as SYDVKM. Trimming at V came to 8 bases and at J to 1 base, leaving 13 bases not matched to a gene. The CDR3 totals 17 residues.

Note on this clonotype: A much larger clone sits a single nucleotide away, making a read error possible. The CDR3 loop reads CASSEISASNNSPLHF. The DNA of the CDR3 is TGTGCCAGCAGTGAAATCAGTGCAAGTAATAATTCACCCCTCCACTTT. V is TRBV2 and J is TRBJ1-6; D call uncertain. The CDR3 has 16 amino acids. The V gene's germline CDR1 is SNHLY and CDR2 FYNNEI. Trimming removed 2 bases at V and 5 bases at J, with 13 bases between.

This clonotype was counted at least ten times. The chain links TRBV12-3 or TRBV12-4 to TRBJ1-1, with TRBD1 matching over 9 bases. Germline trimming cut 6 bases from V and 11 bases from J; bases unmatched to any gene: 16. This CDR3 is 15 amino acids long. The chain's CDR3 is CASRPSGLRTGEAFF. As DNA, the CDR3 is TGTGCCAGCAGACCGAGTGGGTTGAGGACAGGGGAGGCTTTCTTT.

In its sample, this clonotype was seen a few times. The chain uses TRBV4-1 and TRBJ2-4, with D possibly matching TRBD2 (5 bases). The germline CDR1 and CDR2 sequences are MGHRA and YSYEKL. Trimming pared 2 bases from V and 6 bases from J, leaving 11 bases between. The CDR3 consists of 14 residues. This CDR3 is CASSQNPSSNIQYF. Here the CDR3 DNA reads TGCGCCAGCAGCCAAAACCCTAGCTCAAACATTCAGTACTTC.

This clonotype was recorded many times. The chain carries TRBV4-2 and TRBJ1-2; no firm D call. Trimming left V 0 bases short and J 6 bases short, with 14 bases between. This CDR3 spans 15 amino acids. Germline V gene lookup returns CDR1 LGHNA and CDR2 YNFKEQ. The CDR3 here is CASSQDPRGWDGYTF. CDR3 DNA: TGTGCCAGCAGCCAAGACCCGCGGGGTTGGGATGGCTACACCTTC.

This clonotype appeared many times. The chain couples TRBV20-1 to TRBJ1-1; 8 nucleotides match TRBD1. The germline V gene has CDR1 DFQATT and CDR2 SNEGSKA (reference sequence). The CDR3 covers 16 residues. Unmatched junction bases numbered 17, after V lost 6 bases and J lost 5 bases. CDR3: CSALEIVAGGKTEAFF. CDR3 in DNA: TGCAGTGCCCTAGAGATTGTGGCAGGGGGCAAAACTGAAGCTTTCTTT.

This clonotype was picked up many times. J is TRBJ2-1 and V is TRBV7-6, with 8 nucleotides matching TRBD2. CDR1 is SGHVS, CDR2 FNYEAQ, per germline. This CDR3 comprises 17 residues. V trimming: 2 bases; J trimming: 2 bases; junction bases outside the gene matches: 8. CDR3: CASSLTFGGGTYNEQFF. The CDR3 DNA reads as TGTGCCAGCAGCTTAACCTTTGGCGGGGGGACCTACAATGAGCAGTTCTTC.

This clonotype occurred many times. The rearrangement uses TRBV19 and TRBJ1-5; possible D gene TRBD1, 6 bases. This CDR3 spans 15 amino acids. V was clipped by 5 bases and J by 8 bases, with 19 bases between them. CDR1 and CDR2 (germline): LNHDA, SQIVND (reference sequence). The CDR3 region has the DNA TGTGCCAGTAGTCCTTTGACAGGCCCCTCTGAGCCCCAGCATTTT. Translation gives CASSPLTGPSEPQHF.

The chain recombines TRBV29-1 with TRBJ1-2; 11 bases are shared with TRBD1. Trimming took 6 bases from V and 4 from J; bases not matched to a gene: 1. The CDR3 contains 12 residues. Per germline, CDR1 SQVTM and CDR2 ANQGSEA. The CDR3 sequence is CSVGTGGYGYTF. DNA of the CDR3: TGCAGCGTGGGGACAGGGGGCTATGGCTACACCTTC.

This clonotype was counted ten times or more. The rearrangement joins TRBV6-2 or TRBV6-3 to TRBJ2-5, with D uncertain. V was trimmed by 5 bases and J by 4 bases, leaving 8 bases between them. The CDR3 contains 12 residues. CDR1 is MNHEY, CDR2 SVGEGT, per germline. CDR3 in DNA: TGTGCCAGCAGTCGCGATGGAGAGACCCAGTACTTC. It specifies CASSRDGETQYF.

This clonotype was found many times. V and J are TRBV6-5 and TRBJ1-1; the D gene is possibly TRBD1 (6 bases). Germline CDR1 reads MNHEY; CDR2 reads SVGAGI. This CDR3 is 14 amino acids long. V was cut by 4 bases and J by 1 base, with 10 bases left in between. The CDR3: CASSSIQGNTEAFF. The CDR3 DNA reads TGTGCCAGCAGTTCGATACAGGGGAACACTGAAGCTTTCTTT.

This clonotype showed up many times. V is TRBV30 and J is TRBJ2-7; D could derive from TRBD1 or TRBD2 (5 bases each). This CDR3 is built from 13 residues. CDR1 and CDR2 from the germline V gene are GTSNPN and SVGIG (reference sequence). V lost 0 bases to trimming and J lost 2 bases, with 8 bases between them. This CDR3 is CAWSVGDAYEQYF. CDR3 nucleotide sequence: TGTGCCTGGAGTGTCGGGGACGCCTACGAGCAGTACTTC.